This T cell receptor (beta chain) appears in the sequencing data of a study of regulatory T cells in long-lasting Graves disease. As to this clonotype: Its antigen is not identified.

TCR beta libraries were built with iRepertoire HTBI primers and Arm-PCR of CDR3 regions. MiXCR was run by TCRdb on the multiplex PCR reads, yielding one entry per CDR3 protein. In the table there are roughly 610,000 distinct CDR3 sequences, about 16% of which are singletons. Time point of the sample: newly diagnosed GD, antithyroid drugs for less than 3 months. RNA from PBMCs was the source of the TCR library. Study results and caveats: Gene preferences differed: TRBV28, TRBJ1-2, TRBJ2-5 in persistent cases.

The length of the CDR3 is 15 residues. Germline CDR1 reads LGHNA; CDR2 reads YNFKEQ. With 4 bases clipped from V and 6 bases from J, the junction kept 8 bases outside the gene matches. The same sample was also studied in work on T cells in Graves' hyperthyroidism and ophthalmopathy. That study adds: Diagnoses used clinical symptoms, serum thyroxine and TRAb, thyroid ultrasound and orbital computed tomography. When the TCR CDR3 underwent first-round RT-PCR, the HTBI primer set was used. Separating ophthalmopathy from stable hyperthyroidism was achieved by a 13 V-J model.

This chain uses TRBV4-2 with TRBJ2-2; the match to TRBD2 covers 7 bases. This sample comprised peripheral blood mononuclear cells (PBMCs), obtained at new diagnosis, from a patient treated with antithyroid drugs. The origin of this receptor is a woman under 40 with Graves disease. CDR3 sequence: CASSLGTTSSGELFF. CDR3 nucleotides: TGTGCCAGCAGCCTCGGGACTACATCGTCCGGGGAGCTGTTTTTT.